This T cell receptor (beta chain) was profiled in a study of blood T cell repertoires in COVID-19. About the study: Sites in the United States, Italy and Spain provided acute and convalescent COVID-19 samples. T cells, B-cell-depleted T cells, or PBMCs provided the cDNA or gDNA that served as material.

Germline CDR1 is SGHRS and CDR2 is YFSETQ. V lost 2 bases and J 6 bases, leaving 15 bases between the germline ends. CDR3 size: 14 residues. Profiled with immunoSEQ multiplex PCR; TCRdb holds only in-frame clones, not every one. This sample carries some 180,000 clones, 75% to 95% of them seen once, and the ten largest clones take approximately 0.5%. The chain links TRBV5-1 to TRBJ2-7; tentatively, D is TRBD1 (6 bases). The TCR was taken from a man in his fifties with acute or convalescent COVID-19. Sequencing was done on a sample of peripheral blood. The CDR3 sequence: CASSLGGPIGEQYF. CDR3 DNA: TGCGCCAGCAGCTTAGGGGGACCCATCGGCGAGCAGTACTTC.